The table lists the clone carrying this T cell receptor beta chain with a few counts. What it recognizes is unknown. TCRdb's table, derived via immunoSEQ multiplex PCR, lists solely in-frame clones and lacks some. Seen here are approximately 140,000 clones, roughly 90% observed once, and the top ten hold 7% to 10%. This specimen belongs to a study of identifying expanded T cells in peripheral blood. The study's findings and limits: Two-week clone count variance significantly increased as total template count grew.

Healthy donors had no documented immune events, such as infections, while sampled. The CDR3 length is 19 residues. The V segment lost 0 bases and the J segment 4 bases; nucleotides outside the gene matches: 10. CDR1 is MGHRA, CDR2 YSYEKL, per germline. Input material: blood. The TCR originated in a person aged 18-70 years in good health. The chain combines TRBV4-1 with TRBJ2-6, with 9 bases fitting TRBD2. CDR3 in DNA: TGCGCCAGCAGCCAAGACCCTAGCGGGGAAGCTGCCGGGGCCAACGTCCTGACTTTC. It encodes CASSQDPSGEAAGANVLTF.